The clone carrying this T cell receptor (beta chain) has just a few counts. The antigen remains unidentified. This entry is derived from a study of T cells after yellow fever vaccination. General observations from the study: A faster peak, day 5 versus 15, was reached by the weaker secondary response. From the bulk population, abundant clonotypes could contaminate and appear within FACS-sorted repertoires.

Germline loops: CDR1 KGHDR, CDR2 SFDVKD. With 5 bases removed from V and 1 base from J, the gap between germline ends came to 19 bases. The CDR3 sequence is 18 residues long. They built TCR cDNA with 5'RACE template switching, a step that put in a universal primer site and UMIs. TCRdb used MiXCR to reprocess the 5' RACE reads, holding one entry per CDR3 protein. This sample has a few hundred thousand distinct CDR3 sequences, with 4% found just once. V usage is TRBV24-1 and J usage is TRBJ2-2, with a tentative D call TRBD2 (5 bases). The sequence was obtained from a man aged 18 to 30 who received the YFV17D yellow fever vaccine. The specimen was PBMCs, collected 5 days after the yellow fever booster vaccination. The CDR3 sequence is CATSASGGPGLNTGELFF. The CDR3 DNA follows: TGTGCCACCAGTGCTTCTGGCGGGCCAGGTTTGAACACCGGGGAGCTGTTTTTT.